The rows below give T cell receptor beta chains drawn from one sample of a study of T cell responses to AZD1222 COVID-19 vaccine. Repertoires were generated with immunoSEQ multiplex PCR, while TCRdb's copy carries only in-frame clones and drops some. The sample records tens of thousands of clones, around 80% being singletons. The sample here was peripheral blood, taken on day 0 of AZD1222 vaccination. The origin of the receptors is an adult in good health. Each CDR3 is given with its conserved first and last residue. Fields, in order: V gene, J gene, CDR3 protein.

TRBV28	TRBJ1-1	CASSVGDSVWTEAFF
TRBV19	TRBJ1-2	CASSISARADLYGYTF
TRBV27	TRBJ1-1	CASSQTGAPTAEAFF
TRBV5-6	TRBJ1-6	CASSLGGTMSSYNSPLHF
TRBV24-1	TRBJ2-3	CATSDQGDSTDTQYF
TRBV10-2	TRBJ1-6	CASSGDVNSPLHF
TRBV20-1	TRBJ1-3	CSAPRGNTIYF
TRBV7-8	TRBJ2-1	CASSLASLQGYNEQFF
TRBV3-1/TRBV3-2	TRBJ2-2	CASSQAGLAERTGELFF
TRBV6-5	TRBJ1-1	CASRDLRQNTEAFF
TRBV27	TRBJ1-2	CASSPGGPPSGYTF
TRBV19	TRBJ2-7	CASSLAHSYEQYF
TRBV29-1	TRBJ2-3	CSVAAGVSDTQYF
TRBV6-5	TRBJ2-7	CASSLLVEQYF
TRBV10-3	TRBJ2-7	CATSGTGGTYEQYF
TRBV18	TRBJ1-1	CASSRGGQEVNTEAFF
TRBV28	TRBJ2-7	CVTTSGYTYEQYF
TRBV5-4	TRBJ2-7	CASSLDRTYEQYF
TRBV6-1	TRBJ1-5	CASSEGIGNQPQHF
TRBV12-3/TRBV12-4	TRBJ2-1	CASRVGGQGEQFF
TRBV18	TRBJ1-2	CASSPLDRGNYGYTF
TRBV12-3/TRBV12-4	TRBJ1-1	CASSLPGNTEAFF
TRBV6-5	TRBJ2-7	CASSSRLATNYEQYF
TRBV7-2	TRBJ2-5	CASTSPPGETQYF